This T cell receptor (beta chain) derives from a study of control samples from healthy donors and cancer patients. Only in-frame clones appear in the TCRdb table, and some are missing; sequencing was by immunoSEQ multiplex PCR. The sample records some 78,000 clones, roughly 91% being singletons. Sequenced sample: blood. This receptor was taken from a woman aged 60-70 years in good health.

CDR3 amino acids: CASSPQEWVEQYF. In DNA, the CDR3 is TGTGCCAGCAGCCCCCAGGAGTGGGTCGAGCAGTACTTC. V gene TRBV9 combines with J gene TRBJ2-7; D is unresolved. V was clipped by 4 bases and J by 6 bases, with 14 bases between them. Looked up from germline, CDR1 is SGDLS and CDR2 is YYNGEE. The CDR3 has 13 residues.